A single TCR beta chain is shown here with its context. Its antigen is not known. Splitting the CD4+ cells yielded a CD45RA+ naive subset and a CD45RA-negative memory subset. Trimming stripped 8 bases from V and 1 base from J, with 14 bases between. This CDR3 region has 14 residues. Germline lookup yields CDR1 MNHNS and CDR2 SASEGT. The data originate from a study of shared clonotypes between healthy human individuals. Turning to the study itself: Plates per donor: three CD4 naive, three CD4 memory, two CD8 naive, one CD8 memory.

General study points: Generation probabilities of non-shared clonotypes were lower (relative to those shared by all four donors).

Researchers divided each subset's genomic DNA evenly across several immunoSEQ plates. Produced via immunoSEQ multiplex PCR; TCRdb's table is partial and in-frame only. The table has hundreds of thousands of clones, about 74% seen once; the top ten hold around 1.6%. V usage is TRBV6-1 and J usage is TRBJ1-1; D not certain. What was sequenced was memory CD4+ T cells sorted from blood. Sample subset: CD45RA-negative fraction. The sequence was collected from a woman in her twenties or thirties in good health. CDR3 sequence (DNA): TGTGCCAGCGACATTGAAGGCCCGAACACTGAAGCTTTCTTT. Its protein is CASDIEGPNTEAFF.